The 8 T cell receptor beta chains given below trace back to one sample, sequenced in a study of T cells in localized non-small cell lung cancer. Generated by immunoSEQ multiplex PCR, the TCRdb table keeps only in-frame clones and is missing some. The table records under 65,000 clones, around nine tenths of them present only once. The sequencing here drew on peripheral blood, taken before any cancer treatment. Source of these receptors: a man aged 35 to 69 with stage I squamous cell lung carcinoma.

V and J are TRBV7-2 and TRBJ2-1; 10 nucleotides align to TRBD1. The CDR3 is 16 residues long. J lost 9 bases, V lost 0 bases, and 8 bases had no gene match. Germline CDR1 SGHTA, CDR2 FQGNSA. The chain's CDR3 is CASSLAAGQGMGEQFF. The CDR3 DNA is TGTGCCAGCAGCTTAGCGGCGGGACAGGGGATGGGTGAGCAGTTCTTC.

The chain has TRBV19 and TRBJ1-5; 9 nucleotides match TRBD1. The V gene end was trimmed by 5 bases and the J gene end by 7 bases; junction bases not matched to a gene: 6. Germline V gene sequence: CDR1 LNHDA, CDR2 SQIVND (reference sequence). The CDR3 is 14 amino acids. CDR3 coding DNA: TGTGCCAGTAGTGCGGGACAGGGCGGGCAGCCCCAGCATTTT. This translates into CASSAGQGGQPQHF. Filled out from reference TRBV19 and TRBJ1-5, the complete variable domain reads DGGITQSPKYLFRKEGQNVTLSCEQNLNHDAMYWYRQDPGQGLRLIYYSQIVNDFQKGDIAEGYSVSREKKESFPLTVTSAQKNPTAFYLCASSAGQGGQPQHFGDGTRLSIL.

The V call is TRBV2, the J call TRBJ1-1; D is ambiguous. CDR3 length: 14 residues. Deletions cut 4 bases from V and 3 bases from J, with 12 bases between. Germline assignment: CDR1 SNHLY and CDR2 FYNNEI. The CDR3 reads CASSVEPKDTEAFF. For the CDR3, the DNA is TGTGCCAGCAGTGTAGAACCCAAGGACACTGAAGCTTTCTTT.

The V and J genes are TRBV29-1 and TRBJ2-7; TRBD2 might be the D (6 bases). Germline V lookup: CDR1 SQVTM, CDR2 ANQGSEA. CDR3 length: 13 amino acids. Trimming took 4 bases from V and 7 from J, leaving 17 bases between them. The CDR3 reads CSVGGTAPREQYF. The CDR3 DNA is TGCAGCGTTGGCGGGACGGCGCCTAGGGAGCAGTACTTC.

This chain uses TRBV2 with TRBJ2-7; D is unclear. V lost 1 base, J lost 2 bases, and 9 bases lay in between. The V gene's germline CDR1 is SNHLY and CDR2 FYNNEI. The CDR3 is made up of 14 amino acids. The CDR3 DNA follows: TGTGCCAGCAGTGAAGGCACTGCCCCCTACGAGCAGTACTTC. Its translation: CASSEGTAPYEQYF.

The chain links TRBV7-2 to TRBJ2-7, with 10 positions matching TRBD2. The CDR3 loop spans 15 amino acids. The germline CDR1 and CDR2 sequences are SGHTA and FQGNSA. Trimming removed 4 bases from V and 3 bases from J; junction bases left unmatched: 6. CDR3 nucleotides: TGTGCCAGCAGCTCCGGACTAGCGGCCAACTACGAGCAGTACTTC. It translates to CASSSGLAANYEQYF.

This clone has only one observation. The rearrangement uses TRBV18 and TRBJ2-7; either TRBD1 or TRBD2 may supply D (5 bases each). Trimming removed 6 bases at V and 5 bases at J, with 17 bases between. The germline CDR1 and CDR2 sequences are KGHSH and LQKENI. This CDR3 has 14 residues. The CDR3 DNA follows: TGTGCCAGCTCCAATAGGCAGGGAGACCACGAGCAGTACTTC. It translates to CASSNRQGDHEQYF.

By sample fraction, this clone is medium-sized. V and J are TRBV25-1 and TRBJ1-1; D remains ambiguous. CDR1 is MGHDK and CDR2 is SYGVNS in the germline V gene. CDR3 length: 14 amino acids. V shed 2 bases and J shed 5 bases, with 12 bases lying between them. CDR3 in DNA: TGTGCCAGCAGTGAAGCATACGGGCAAACTGAAGCTTTCTTT. Amino acid sequence: CASSEAYGQTEAFF.